This T cell receptor (beta chain) was captured in a study of cytomegalovirus exposure and HLA in healthy donors. General study points: Generally TCR sequences proved uncommon, though certain public TCRs appeared in numerous donors. A later analysis reportedly identified an Asian-associated ancestry cluster as carrying fewer N-insertions than the approximately 710-donor mean. Later work found that TCR association rates differed between HLA loci; DRB1 had the most and HLA-C the fewest.

In germline, CDR1 is MDHEN, CDR2 SYDVKM. The junction had 11 bases not matched to a gene; V was cut back by 5 bases and J by 1 base. The CDR3 covers 16 residues. Each donor was nominally healthy when sampled (though unrecorded immune exposures were likely). The PCR was carried out with 60 Vbeta primers and 13 Jbeta primers. Generated by immunoSEQ multiplex PCR, the TCRdb table keeps only in-frame clones and is missing some. Its clone listing holds 200,000 or so clones. As to this clone: Its antigen remains unidentified.

This rearrangement joins TRBV28 to TRBJ2-7, with 7 bases fitting TRBD2. This receptor was obtained from a girl aged 2-10 years in good health and CMV-seropositive. The sample taken for sequencing was PBMCs. The CDR3 DNA reads as TGTGCCAGCAGTGCCATATGGGGCGGGAGTTCCTACGAGCAGTACTTC. Encoded protein: CASSAIWGGSSYEQYF.